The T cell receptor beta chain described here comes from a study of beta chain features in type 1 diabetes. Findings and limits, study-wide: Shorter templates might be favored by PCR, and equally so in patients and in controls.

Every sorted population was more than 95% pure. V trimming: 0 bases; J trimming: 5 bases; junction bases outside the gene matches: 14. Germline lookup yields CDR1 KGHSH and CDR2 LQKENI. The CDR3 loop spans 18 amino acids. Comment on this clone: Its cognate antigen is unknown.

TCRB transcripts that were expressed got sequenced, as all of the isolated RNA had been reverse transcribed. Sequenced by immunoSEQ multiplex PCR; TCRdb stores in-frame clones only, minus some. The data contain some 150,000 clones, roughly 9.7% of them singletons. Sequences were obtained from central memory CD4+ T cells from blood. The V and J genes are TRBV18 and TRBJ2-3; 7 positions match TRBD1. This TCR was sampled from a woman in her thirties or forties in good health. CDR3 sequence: CASSPPLNDREGVDTQYF. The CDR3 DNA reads TGTGCCAGCTCACCACCGTTGAATGACAGGGAAGGGGTAGATACGCAGTATTTT.